This TCR beta chain was identified in a study of blood T cell repertoires in COVID-19 (TCRdb year 2020). Some background on the complete study: Samples covering the acute and convalescent phases of COVID-19 were provided by collaborators in the United States, Italy and Spain. The material from the prospective study consisted of cDNA or gDNA derived from T cells, B-cell-depleted T cells, or PBMCs. A freely available public database, intended as a resource for researchers studying the immune response to SARS-CoV-2, is where the repertoires were released. Samples came from the ongoing ImmuneRACE study (first 160 participants) plus 1,254 subjects from 6 global collaborators. The dataset comprised deeply sampled blood TCRbeta repertoires from subjects exposed to, actively infected with, or recovered from COVID-19. Where HLA class I and class II types were available, the types were taken from metadata supplied by the sample provider, not from assay-based typing. The sample metadata nearly always contained a de-identified subject ID, COVID-19 status, age in years and sex. What the research found in general, with its limitations: The amount of clinical and demographic metadata varied by source and participant and was provided uncurated.

TCRbeta CDR3 regions were amplified from genomic DNA by means of the immunoSEQ Assay, a bias-controlled multiplex PCR. Under the source paper's analysis protocol: The number of nucleated cells in each sample was estimated from the amplification of reference gene primers within the assay. To quantify the absolute abundance of each unique TCRbeta CDR3 rearrangement, sequence reads were collapsed and filtered. Productive Simpson clonality was computed per sample as the square root of Simpson's diversity index over productive rearrangements. TCRdb provides this immuneACCESS table in a form limited to in-frame rearrangements. Some clones are lacking; in checked studies, under half of them reflect an unresolved V gene, and why the rest are absent is not known. From that table come the V and J calls and clone size; the DNA was used to work out D and trimming. This sample holds 150,000 to 180,000 clones; about 90% were observed only once. The ten most abundant clones make up about 0.57% of the sample.

Each collaborating institution followed its own protocols to collect whole blood in K2EDTA tubes. For TCRbeta analysis, collaborators shipped samples as frozen whole blood, isolated PBMCs, or DNA extracted from either of those sample types. The CDR3 numbers 15 residues from cysteine through phenylalanine. Only the CDR3 part of the read is kept: 45 bases, read in frame from the first base. V loses 5 bases at its end and J loses 1 base; junction bases beyond the gene matches: 2. Taken from the germline V gene (reference sequence), the CDR1 and CDR2 loops are LNHDA and SQIVND. Remarks on this clone: Which antigen it targets is not known. The record has no base qualities; no much larger clone is one base away.

The V and J genes are TRBV19 and TRBJ2-1, and TRBD2 matches 10 of the central bases. Sequencing was done on a sample of peripheral blood. This clonotype was obtained from a man aged 50 or older with acute or convalescent COVID-19. The DNA sequence is given as TGTGCCAGTAGTTTTAGCGGGAGGTCCTACAATGAGCAGTTCTTC. This gives the protein CASSFSGRSYNEQFF.